This is a list of T cell receptor beta chains from one sample in a study of OX40 agonist ivuxolimab in advanced cancers. Sequencing was performed with immunoSEQ multiplex PCR; in TCRdb, only in-frame clones are kept and a portion is missing. The table includes just under 65,000 clones, roughly nine tenths detected once. Here the sequenced sample was CD4+ or CD8+ T cells sorted from blood, taken in a trial of the OX40 agonist ivuxolimab. The receptors stem from an adult with an advanced solid tumor such as melanoma, head and neck, liver or kidney cancer. Both conserved end residues are part of each CDR3. The D gene is left open where the match is weak. For some rows the clone size is stated as once, few or many, or as a class when expanded; others skip it.

v_call	d_call	clone_size	j_call	cdr3_aa	cdr3_nt
TRBV20-1	.	.	TRBJ2-3	CSKGPYTQYF	TGCAGTAAGGGCCCATATACGCAGTATTTT
TRBV6-1	TRBD1	.	TRBJ1-6	CASSLGQGDYSPLHF	TGTGCCAGCAGTTTAGGACAGGGGGATTATTCACCCCTCCACTTT
TRBV28	.	.	TRBJ1-5	CASRLRRWEGNQPQHF	TGTGCCAGCAGGCTTCGCCGGTGGGAGGGCAACCAGCCCCAGCATTTT
TRBV11-2	TRBD1	.	TRBJ1-1	CASRTAASNRGGAEAFF	TGTGCCAGCAGGACGGCCGCATCCAACAGGGGAGGGGCTGAAGCTTTCTTT
TRBV10-2	.	.	TRBJ1-5	CASSASGGGGNQPQHF	TGCGCCAGCAGTGCTTCGGGGGGGGGCGGCAATCAGCCCCAGCATTTT
TRBV28	.	.	TRBJ2-2	CASSLGGLYTGELFF	TGTGCCAGCAGTTTGGGGGGACTTTACACCGGGGAGCTGTTTTTT
TRBV6-5	.	.	TRBJ2-7	CASSRLDGEQYF	TGTGCCAGCAGCCGATTGGACGGGGAGCAGTACTTC
TRBV9	TRBD1	.	TRBJ1-5	CASSVGQGGSNQPQHF	TGTGCCAGCAGCGTAGGACAGGGGGGAAGCAATCAGCCCCAGCATTTT
TRBV13	.	.	TRBJ1-2	CASSSARGYGYTF	TGTGCCAGCAGCTCTGCGCGGGGCTATGGCTACACCTTC
TRBV4-1	TRBD1	.	TRBJ1-5	CASSPAPGQGNQPQHF	TGCGCCAGCAGCCCAGCCCCGGGACAGGGCAATCAGCCCCAGCATTTT
TRBV19	.	.	TRBJ2-2	CASRLTGNTGELFF	TGTGCCAGTAGATTGACAGGCAATACCGGGGAGCTGTTTTTT
TRBV7-2	.	.	TRBJ1-5	CASSPARAGNQPQHF	TGTGCCAGCAGCCCTGCTCGGGCAGGCAATCAGCCCCAGCATTTT
TRBV5-4	.	.	TRBJ2-7	CASSLGRGSGEQYF	TGTGCCAGCAGCTTGGGGCGGGGATCGGGCGAGCAGTACTTC
TRBV10-1	TRBD2	.	TRBJ2-3	CASSTSGGSTDTQYF	TGCGCCAGCAGTACTAGCGGGGGTTCCACAGATACGCAGTATTTT
TRBV12-5	TRBD1	once	TRBJ2-2	CASGLTTGTGHTGELFF	TGTGCTAGTGGTTTGACGACCGGGACAGGGCACACCGGGGAGCTGTTTTTT
TRBV7-8	TRBD1	once	TRBJ1-1	CASSLAGTGPEAFF	TGTGCCAGCAGCTTAGCTGGGACAGGGCCGGAAGCTTTCTTT
TRBV28	TRBD1	.	TRBJ2-7	CASGGQDVRKEQYF	TGTGCCAGCGGCGGACAGGACGTACGAAAGGAGCAGTACTTC
TRBV7-9	.	.	TRBJ1-5	CASSLAWGDQPQHF	TGTGCCAGCAGCTTAGCATGGGGAGACCAGCCCCAGCATTTT
TRBV27	.	once	TRBJ2-6	CASRPTVSGANVLTF	TGTGCCAGCAGACCGACCGTCTCTGGGGCCAACGTCCTGACTTTC
TRBV5-1	.	once	TRBJ2-5	CASSLGGGETQYF	TGCGCCAGCAGCTTGGGAGGGGGAGAGACCCAGTACTTC
TRBV7-3	.	.	TRBJ2-1	CASSLRRGNEQFF	TGTGCCAGCAGCCTGAGAAGGGGGAATGAGCAGTTCTTC
TRBV18	.	.	TRBJ1-2	CASSRLVSNYGYTF	TGTGCCAGCTCACGCCTCGTTTCTAACTATGGCTACACCTTC
TRBV2	.	once	TRBJ1-5	CASSQRLGGDSNQPQHF	TGTGCCAGCAGCCAAAGGCTCGGCGGAGATAGCAATCAGCCCCAGCATTTT
TRBV5-1	TRBD2	.	TRBJ2-1	CASSVSGESSYNEQFF	TGCGCCAGCAGCGTTAGCGGGGAGAGCTCCTACAATGAGCAGTTCTTC
TRBV10-3	.	.	TRBJ1-6	CAISESIRSYNSPLHF	TGTGCCATCAGTGAGTCGATCCGGTCCTATAATTCACCCCTCCACTTT
TRBV4-1	.	.	TRBJ2-1	CASSRGRQAGSSYNEQFF	TGCGCCAGCAGCCGAGGCCGACAGGCCGGTTCCTCCTACAATGAGCAGTTCTTC
TRBV28	.	.	TRBJ2-2	CASSQTSFGNTGELFF	TGTGCCAGCAGTCAAACTTCGTTCGGGAACACCGGGGAGCTGTTTTTT
TRBV27	.	.	TRBJ1-3	CASSPLGMGNTIYF	TGTGCCAGCAGCCCTTTGGGGATGGGTAACACCATATATTTT
TRBV10-3	TRBD2	.	TRBJ2-7	CAIRGLAAAYEQYF	TGTGCCATCAGAGGACTAGCGGCCGCCTACGAGCAGTACTTC
TRBV5-1	TRBD2	once	TRBJ2-5	CASSLGRTSGRETQYF	TGCGCCAGCAGCTTGGGGCGGACTAGCGGGCGGGAGACCCAGTACTTC
TRBV9	.	.	TRBJ2-1	CASGGGGSYNEQFF	TGTGCCAGCGGAGGCGGAGGCTCCTACAATGAGCAGTTCTTC
TRBV6-5	.	once	TRBJ2-2	CASSYRTGELFF	TGTGCCAGCAGTTACCGCACCGGGGAGCTGTTTTTT